Listed here are 29 T cell receptor beta chains from one sample, sequenced in a study of response to subunit inactivated influenza vaccine. TCRdb used MiXCR to reprocess the RT-PCR reads, holding one entry per CDR3 protein. The sample consists of under 550,000 distinct CDR3 sequences, approximately 6.9% of them appearing once. The specimen was PBMCs from blood, collected around 2 years after vaccination. The receptors come from a man aged 50 to 69 who received an inactivated influenza vaccine.

This chain links TRBV10-1 with TRBJ2-1; no reliable D call. The germline CDR1 and CDR2 sequences are WNHNN and SYGVQD (reference sequence). The ends were cut back, 3 bases at V and 15 bases at J, with 15 bases in the middle. The CDR3 runs 12 residues. The DNA for the CDR3 is TGCGCCAGCAGTGATGGCGCTCCTTGGCGGTTCTTC. This sequence encodes CASSDGAPWRFF.

This clonotype was seen a single time. This may stem from a read error, because a much larger clone lies one nucleotide away. This chain joins TRBV29-1 and TRBJ2-3, with D tentatively TRBD1 or TRBD2 (5 bases each). The CDR3 is 17 amino acids. Germline CDR1 is SQVTM and CDR2 is ANQGSEA. Trimming removed 5 bases at V and 4 bases at J, with 25 bases between. The CDR3 here is CSVRLLPGPGHADTQYF. The CDR3 nucleotides are TGCAGCGTTCGACTCCTGCCGGGACCGGGGCACGCAGATACGCAGTATTTT.

This clonotype was recorded at least ten times. This sequence joins TRBV10-3 and TRBJ1-1; D might be TRBD1 (5 bases). V was cut by 8 bases and J by 4 bases, with 14 bases left in between. Germline V gene sequence: CDR1 ENHRY, CDR2 SYGVKD. This CDR3 is 13 amino acids long. Written as DNA, the CDR3 is TGTGCCATCGGCGGGGGAAAGGGCACTGAAGCTTTCTTT. Its translation: CAIGGGKGTEAFF.

This clonotype was counted a few times. The chain couples TRBV5-4 to TRBJ1-5; D is uncertain. V shed 4 bases and J shed 4 bases, with 15 bases lying between them. The CDR3 is 15 amino acids. Germline CDR1 SGHNT, CDR2 YYREEE (reference sequence). The CDR3: CASSPTPNSNQPQHF. The CDR3, as DNA: TGTGCCAGCAGCCCGACACCTAACTCAAATCAGCCCCAGCATTTT. The complete variable domain, with remaining parts taken from reference TRBV5-4 and TRBJ1-5, reads ETGVTQSPTHLIKTRGQQVTLRCSSQSGHNTVSWYQQALGQGPQFIFQYYREEENGRGNFPPRFSGLQFPNYSSELNVNALELDDSALYLCASSPTPNSNQPQHFGDGTRLSIL.

This clonotype was recorded at least ten times. The chain carries TRBV27 and TRBJ1-2; 12 bases map to TRBD1. J lost 6 bases, V lost 6 bases, and 2 bases had no gene match. CDR3 length: 13 amino acids. Germline lookup yields CDR1 MNHEY and CDR2 SMNVEV (reference sequence). The CDR3 DNA sequence: TGTGCCAGCAGACGGGACAGGGGGCATGGCTACACCTTC. It yields the protein CASRRDRGHGYTF.

In its sample, this clonotype was seen a few times. The J gene is TRBJ1-5, the V gene TRBV6-2 or TRBV6-3; D is perhaps TRBD1 (6 bases). The CDR3 is 14 residues long. CDR1 is MNHEY, CDR2 SVGEGT, per germline. V lost 2 bases to trimming and J lost 4 bases, with 9 bases between them. In DNA form, the CDR3 reads TGTGCCAGCAGTTACGTCAGGGGAAATCAGCCCCAGCATTTT. This translates into CASSYVRGNQPQHF.

In this sample, this clonotype turned up a few times. The chain recombines TRBV20-1 with TRBJ1-6; D remains ambiguous. The CDR3 length is 15 residues. Deletions cut 3 bases from V and 6 bases from J, with 15 bases between. Germline V CDR1 and CDR2: DFQATT, SNEGSKA (reference sequence). For the CDR3, the DNA is TGCAGTGCTAGGTACGGTGGCGGAGTTAATTCACCCCTCCACTTT. It codes for CSARYGGGVNSPLHF.

The genes are TRBV20-1 and TRBJ1-5; TRBD1 agrees at 11 bases. The CDR3 has 17 amino acids. V shed 3 bases and J 2 bases; nucleotides not matched to a gene: 9. The germline V gene has CDR1 DFQATT and CDR2 SNEGSKA (reference sequence). The CDR3 protein is CSASRRTGGAGNQPQHF. Written as DNA, the CDR3 is TGCAGTGCTAGTCGTAGGACAGGGGGCGCGGGCAATCAGCCCCAGCATTTT.

This clonotype has more than one count but fewer than ten. The chain carries TRBV20-1 and TRBJ2-5; tentatively, D is TRBD1 or TRBD2 (5 bases each). Per the germline V gene, CDR1 is DFQATT and CDR2 is SNEGSKA (reference sequence). The V end lost 5 bases, the J end lost 2 bases, and 15 bases lay between the germline ends. There are 14 residues in the CDR3. The CDR3 DNA is TGCAGTGCTCCGCCTTCGGGGCCGCAAGAGACCCAGTACTTC. Its protein is CSAPPSGPQETQYF.

J is TRBJ2-1 and V is TRBV24-1; 7 positions agree with TRBD2. Germline lookup yields CDR1 KGHDR and CDR2 SFDVKD. The trim removed 3 bases at V and 2 bases at J, leaving 6 bases unmatched. This CDR3 spans 16 amino acids. The CDR3 DNA sequence: TGTGCCACCAGTGATCCTAGCGGTCGGCCCTACAATGAGCAGTTCTTC. As protein: CATSDPSGRPYNEQFF.

This clonotype was found a few times. The genes are TRBV20-1 and TRBJ2-7; D not certain. This CDR3 region has 11 residues. Trimming left V 5 bases short and J 7 bases short, with 12 bases between. The germline gives CDR1 DFQATT, CDR2 SNEGSKA (reference sequence). CDR3 sequence reads: CSAWLRGEQYF. CDR3 bases: TGCAGTGCTTGGCTTCGTGGGGAGCAGTACTTC.

The table lists this clonotype with many counts. The chain carries TRBV6-5 and TRBJ2-1, with 8 bases matching TRBD2. This CDR3 is built from 15 residues. V gave up 0 bases and J gave up 10 bases; unmatched junction bases: 8. Germline lookup yields CDR1 MNHEY and CDR2 SVGAGI. The CDR3 here is CASSYSGSGVTEQFF. Here the CDR3 DNA reads TGTGCCAGCAGTTACTCGGGTAGCGGGGTGACGGAGCAGTTCTTC.

This rearrangement joins TRBV7-9 to TRBJ2-2, with a weak D call TRBD1 (6 bases). Per germline, CDR1 SEHNR and CDR2 FQNEAQ (reference sequence). The CDR3 has 16 residues. Trimming took off 2 bases at V and 5 bases at J, with 15 bases between the two ends. The CDR3 bases are TGTGCCAGCAGCTTATCTTCGGGGACAAGGACCGGGGAGCTGTTTTTT. The encoded protein is CASSLSSGTRTGELFF. The full variable domain, with the rest looked up from reference TRBV7-9 and TRBJ2-2, is DTGVSQNPRHKITKRGQNVTFRCDPISEHNRLYWYRQTLGQGPEFLTYFQNEAQLEKSRLLSDRFSAERPKGSFSTLEIQRTEQGDSAMYLCASSLSSGTRTGELFFGEGSRLTVL.

This clonotype has at least ten counts. The J gene is TRBJ2-3, the V gene TRBV7-2; no definite D call. V was pared by 1 base and J by 5 bases, with 4 bases between. The germline CDR1 and CDR2 sequences are SGHTA and FQGNSA. The CDR3 has 12 residues. This CDR3 reads CASSLGVDTQYF. As DNA, the CDR3 is TGTGCCAGCAGCTTAGGTGTAGATACGCAGTATTTT.

This chain links TRBV2 with TRBJ2-4; tentative D call: TRBD2 (5 bases). Germline-derived CDR1 and CDR2 are SNHLY and FYNNEI. Trimming shortened V by 6 bases and J by 5 bases, and 11 bases separated the two germline ends. The CDR3 has 13 amino acids. The CDR3 DNA sequence: TGTGCCAGCAGCGCCGGGATAGAAAACATTCAGTACTTC. Protein sequence: CASSAGIENIQYF.

The chain has TRBV27 and TRBJ2-7; TRBD2 might be the D (5 bases). This CDR3 has 16 amino acids. The ends were cut back, 4 bases at V and 3 bases at J, with 19 bases in the middle. Germline V CDR1 and CDR2: MNHEY, SMNVEV (reference sequence). Written as DNA, the CDR3 is TGTGCCAGCAGTTCTCTCGATGGTCTAGCAGTCTACGAGCAGTACTTC. It codes for CASSSLDGLAVYEQYF.

Turning to this clonotype: This may stem from a read error, because a much larger clone lies one nucleotide away. V and J are TRBV12-3 or TRBV12-4 and TRBJ2-3; D is unresolved. Trimming took 7 bases from V and 1 from J, leaving 3 bases between them. The CDR3 spans 11 residues. In DNA, the CDR3 is TGTGCCAGCATCGGCACAGATACGCAGTATTTT. Its translation: CASIGTDTQYF.

This clonotype was seen more than once but under ten times. The chain recombines TRBV2 with TRBJ2-7; the D gene is possibly TRBD1 (5 bases). Germline lookup yields CDR1 SNHLY and CDR2 FYNNEI. The CDR3 extends over 14 amino acids. V was cut by 6 bases and J by 3 bases, with 15 bases left in between. In nucleotides, the CDR3 is TGTGCCAGCAGCCCCGCAGGGCGCAACTACGAGCAGTACTTC. Protein: CASSPAGRNYEQYF. Full variable domain (remainder filled in from reference TRBV2 and TRBJ2-7): EPEVTQTPSHQVTQMGQEVILRCVPISNHLYFYWYRQILGQKVEFLVSFYNNEISEKSEIFDDQFSVERPDGSNFTLKIRSTKLEDSAMYFCASSPAGRNYEQYFGPGTRLTVT.

V usage is TRBV11-2 and J usage is TRBJ2-7, with no clear D. The CDR3 extends over 13 amino acids. In germline, CDR1 is SGHAT, CDR2 FQNNGV. The V gene lost 3 bases and the J gene lost 6 bases, with 12 bases spanning the gap. As DNA, the CDR3 is TGTGCCAGCAGCTTTCCTACGGTACCCGAGCAGTACTTC. It translates to CASSFPTVPEQYF. The whole variable domain, filled in from reference TRBV11-2 and TRBJ2-7, reads EAGVAQSPRYKIIEKRQSVAFWCNPISGHATLYWYQQILGQGPKLLIQFQNNGVVDDSQLPKDRFSAERLKGVDSTLKIQPAKLEDSAVYLCASSFPTVPEQYFGPGTRLTVT.

This clonotype showed up many times. The rearrangement links TRBV12-3 or TRBV12-4 to TRBJ1-1; D remains unclear. V was trimmed by 5 bases and J by 0 bases, leaving 13 bases between them. This CDR3 spans 15 amino acids. The CDR3 region has the DNA TGTGCCAGCAGTCCATACACGTCTATGAACACTGAAGCTTTCTTT. Encoded protein: CASSPYTSMNTEAFF.

The chain links TRBV2 to TRBJ2-1; D may match TRBD1 or TRBD2 (6 bases each). Trimming removed 4 bases at V and 5 bases at J, with 12 bases between. The CDR3 runs to 14 residues. Germline assignment: CDR1 SNHLY and CDR2 FYNNEI. The CDR3 loop is CASSVGGPHNEQFF. The CDR3 coding sequence is TGTGCCAGCAGTGTGGGGGGCCCCCACAATGAGCAGTTCTTC.

This clonotype has just a few counts. The chain employs TRBV6-2 or TRBV6-3 and TRBJ2-3; a weak D match, TRBD1 (6 bases). CDR3 length: 16 residues. V lost 0 bases, J lost 5 bases, and 15 bases lay in between. In germline, CDR1 is MNHEY, CDR2 SVGEGT. Here the CDR3 DNA reads TGTGCCAGCAGTTACTCGATTGGGGGCGATGGAGATACGCAGTATTTT. Amino acids: CASSYSIGGDGDTQYF.

The sample holds a few counts of this clonotype. This rearrangement joins TRBV11-2 to TRBJ1-4; 7 bases map to TRBD1. The V gene's germline CDR1 is SGHAT and CDR2 FQNNGV. This CDR3 contains 16 residues. V was clipped by 5 bases and J by 8 bases; unmatched bases: 14. The CDR3 reads CASSDVRDSTWEKLFF. CDR3 coding DNA: TGTGCCAGCAGCGATGTCCGGGACAGCACTTGGGAAAAACTGTTTTTT.

The rearrangement joins TRBV6-5 to TRBJ1-4, with D unclear. Trimming pared 6 bases from V and 9 bases from J, leaving 8 bases between. Germline V lookup: CDR1 MNHEY, CDR2 SVGAGI. CDR3 length: 11 amino acids. CDR3 DNA: TGTGCCAGCAGAGACCGGCAAAAACTGTTTTTT. Translated, it gives CASRDRQKLFF.

The chain carries TRBV21-1 and TRBJ1-2. TRBV21-1 is a pseudogene segment. CDR3 size: 14 residues. The DNA of the CDR3 is TGTGCCAGCAGCACGAGGACGGTTCTCTATGGCTACACCTTC. Translated, it gives CASSTRTVLYGYTF.

This clonotype was counted only a few times. V and J are TRBV7-2 and TRBJ2-4; D might be TRBD1 or TRBD2, each matching 5 bases. Trimming shortened V by 0 bases and J by 12 bases, and 18 bases separated the two germline ends. Germline loops: CDR1 SGHTA, CDR2 FQGNSA. There are 15 residues in the CDR3. CDR3 nucleotides: TGTGCCAGCAGCTTAGCGCTAGGGGCTGGAGGAGCTCAGTACTTC. Protein product: CASSLALGAGGAQYF. Variable domain in full (rest from reference TRBV7-2 and TRBJ2-4): GAGVSQSPSNKVTEKGKDVELRCDPISGHTALYWYRQSLGQGLEFLIYFQGNSAPDKSGLPSDRFSAERTGGSVSTLTIQRTQQEDSAVYLCASSLALGAGGAQYFGAGTRLSVL.

This clonotype came up many times. This chain connects TRBV7-2 to TRBJ2-7, with D maybe TRBD2 (5 bases). The CDR3 extends over 13 amino acids. V lost 2 bases and J 4 bases, leaving 9 bases between the germline ends. CDR1 SGHTA and CDR2 FQGNSA come from the germline V gene. The CDR3 reads CASSLLAKYEQYF. Here the CDR3 DNA reads TGTGCCAGCAGCTTATTAGCGAAGTACGAGCAGTACTTC.

There are a few counts of this clonotype. The chain combines TRBV7-6 with TRBJ1-6; the D is unclear. The CDR3 runs to 15 residues. V dropped 1 base and J dropped 8 bases, with 12 bases sitting between them. From germline, CDR1 is SGHVS and CDR2 FNYEAQ. In DNA, the CDR3 is TGTGCCAGCAGCTTAGTACCAGGATCGGATTCACCCCTCCACTTT. It yields the protein CASSLVPGSDSPLHF.

The chain couples TRBV6-2 or TRBV6-3 to TRBJ2-7, with TRBD2 matching over 13 bases. CDR1 and CDR2 from the germline V gene are MNHEY and SVGEGT. The CDR3 extends over 15 amino acids. V dropped 6 bases and J dropped 5; count of bases not matched to a gene: 7. The CDR3 is CASRTSGRAFNEQYF. Written as DNA, the CDR3 is TGTGCCAGCAGAACTAGCGGGAGGGCCTTCAACGAGCAGTACTTC.